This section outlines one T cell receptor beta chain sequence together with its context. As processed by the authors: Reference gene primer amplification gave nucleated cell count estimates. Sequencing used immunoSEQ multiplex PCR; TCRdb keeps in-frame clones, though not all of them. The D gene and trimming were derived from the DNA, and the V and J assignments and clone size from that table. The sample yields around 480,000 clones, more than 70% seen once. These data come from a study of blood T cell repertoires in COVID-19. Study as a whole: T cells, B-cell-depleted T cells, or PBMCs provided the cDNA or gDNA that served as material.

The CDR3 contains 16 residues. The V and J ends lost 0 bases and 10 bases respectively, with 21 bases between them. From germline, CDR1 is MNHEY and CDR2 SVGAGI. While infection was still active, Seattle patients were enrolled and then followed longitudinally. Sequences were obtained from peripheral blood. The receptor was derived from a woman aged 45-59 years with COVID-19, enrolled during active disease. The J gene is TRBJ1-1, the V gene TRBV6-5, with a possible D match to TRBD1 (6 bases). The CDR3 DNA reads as TGTGCCAGCAGTTACTCGCCGGTCCCGGGGGGGGCCGGAGCTTTCTTT. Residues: CASSYSPVPGGAGAFF.